This T cell receptor (beta chain) is drawn from a study of vaccination and CD4 T cells after COVID-19. In the study overall: Controls had a CEFX pool, an HIV-1 Nef pool, or no peptide added.

This clonotype was seen many times. Its antigen is unknown. The CDR3 is 15 residues long. Deletions cut 2 bases from V and 2 bases from J, with 13 bases between. CDR1 DFQATT and CDR2 SNEGSKA come from the germline V gene (reference sequence). Oncomine TCR Beta short-read sequencing was applied to DNA from cultured CD4+ T cells. In TCRdb, the PCR reads were re-called with MiXCR into one record per CDR3 protein. The sample comprises fewer than 30,000 distinct CDR3 sequences, around 28% of which are singletons, and 7.1% rests with the top ten. Noted time point: late sampling 161 to 241 days after vaccination in three convalescent patients. The treatment is: roughly 11-day PBMC culture with coronavirus spike peptide pools or control peptides (ViraFEST assay). Negative selection recovered the CD4+ T cells once they had spent nine to eleven days in culture.

The J gene is TRBJ1-5, the V gene TRBV20-1, with D unresolved. Sequencing was performed on CD4+ T cells from blood, cultured in vitro, taken about 7 months after SARS-CoV-2 vaccination. The TCR sequence derives from a human donor who had recovered from COVID-19. CDR3 nucleotide sequence: TGCAGTGCTAGATGGCAGAGGCGCGGCAATCAGCCCCAGCATTTT. Protein sequence: CSARWQRRGNQPQHF.